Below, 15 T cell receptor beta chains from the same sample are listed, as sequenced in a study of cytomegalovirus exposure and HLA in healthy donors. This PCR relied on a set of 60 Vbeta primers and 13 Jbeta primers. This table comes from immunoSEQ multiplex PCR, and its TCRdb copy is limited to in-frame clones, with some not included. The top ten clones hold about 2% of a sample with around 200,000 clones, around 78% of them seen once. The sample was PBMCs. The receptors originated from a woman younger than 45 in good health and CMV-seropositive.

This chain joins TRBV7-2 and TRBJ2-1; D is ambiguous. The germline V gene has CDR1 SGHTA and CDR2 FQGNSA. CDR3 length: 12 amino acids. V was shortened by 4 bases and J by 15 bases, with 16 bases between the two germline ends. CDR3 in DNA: TGTGCCAGCAGCTCCACCTCAAGGATAGCGTTCTTC. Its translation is CASSSTSRIAFF.

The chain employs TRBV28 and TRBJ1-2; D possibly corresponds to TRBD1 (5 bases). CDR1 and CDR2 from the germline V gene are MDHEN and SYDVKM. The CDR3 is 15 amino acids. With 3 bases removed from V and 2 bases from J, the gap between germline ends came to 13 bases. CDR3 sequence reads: CASSFPGHGNYGYTF. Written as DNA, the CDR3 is TGTGCCAGCAGTTTCCCCGGACATGGGAACTATGGCTACACCTTC.

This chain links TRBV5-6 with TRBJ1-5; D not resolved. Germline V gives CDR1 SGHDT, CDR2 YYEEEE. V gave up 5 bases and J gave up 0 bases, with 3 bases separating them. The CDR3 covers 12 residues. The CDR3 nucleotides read TGTGCCAGCAGTTATAGCAATCAGCCCCAGCATTTT. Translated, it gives CASSYSNQPQHF. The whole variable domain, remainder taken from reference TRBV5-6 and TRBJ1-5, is DAGVTQSPTHLIKTRGQQVTLRCSPKSGHDTVSWYQQALGQGPQFIFQYYEEEERQRGNFPDRFSGHQFPNYSSELNVNALLLGDSALYLCASSYSNQPQHFGDGTRLSIL.

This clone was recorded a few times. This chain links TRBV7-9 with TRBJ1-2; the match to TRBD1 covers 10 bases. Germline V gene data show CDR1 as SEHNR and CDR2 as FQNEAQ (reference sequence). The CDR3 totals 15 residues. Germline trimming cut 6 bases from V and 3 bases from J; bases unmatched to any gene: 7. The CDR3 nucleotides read TGTGCCAGCAGTCATAGGGACAGGGGCTACTATGGCTACACCTTC. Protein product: CASSHRDRGYYGYTF.

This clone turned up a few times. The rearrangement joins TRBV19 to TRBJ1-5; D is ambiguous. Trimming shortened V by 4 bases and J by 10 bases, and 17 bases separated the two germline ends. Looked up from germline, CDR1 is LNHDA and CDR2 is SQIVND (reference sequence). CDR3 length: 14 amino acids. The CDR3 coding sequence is TGTGCCAGTAGTACTCGGACCCCCGGAGGTCCCCAGCATTTT. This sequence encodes CASSTRTPGGPQHF.

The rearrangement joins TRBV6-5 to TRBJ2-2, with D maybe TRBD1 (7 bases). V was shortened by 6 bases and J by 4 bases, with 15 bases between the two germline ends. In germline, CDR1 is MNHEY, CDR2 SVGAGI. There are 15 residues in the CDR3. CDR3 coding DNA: TGTGCCAGCAGATCGTACAGGGGAGGCACCGGGGAGCTGTTTTTT. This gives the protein CASRSYRGGTGELFF.

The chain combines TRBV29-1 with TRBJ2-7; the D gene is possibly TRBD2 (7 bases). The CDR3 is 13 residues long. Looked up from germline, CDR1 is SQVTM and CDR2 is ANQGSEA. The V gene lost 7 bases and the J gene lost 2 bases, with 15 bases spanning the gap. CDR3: CSALGGGTYEQYF. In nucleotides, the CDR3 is TGCAGCGCCCTGGGAGGGGGGACCTACGAGCAGTACTTC.

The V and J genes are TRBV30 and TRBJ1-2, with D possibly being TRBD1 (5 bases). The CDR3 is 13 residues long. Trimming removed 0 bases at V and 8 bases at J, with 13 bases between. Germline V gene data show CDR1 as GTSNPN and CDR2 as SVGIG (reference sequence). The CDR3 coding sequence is TGTGCCTGGAGTGTACAGGAACTCGGAGGCTACACCTTC. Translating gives CAWSVQELGGYTF. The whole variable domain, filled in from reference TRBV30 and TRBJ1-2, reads SQTIHQWPATLVQPVGSPLSLECTVEGTSNPNLYWYRQAAGRGLQLLFYSVGIGQISSEVPQNLSASRPQDRQFILSSKKLLLSDSGFYLCAWSVQELGGYTFGSGTRLTVV.

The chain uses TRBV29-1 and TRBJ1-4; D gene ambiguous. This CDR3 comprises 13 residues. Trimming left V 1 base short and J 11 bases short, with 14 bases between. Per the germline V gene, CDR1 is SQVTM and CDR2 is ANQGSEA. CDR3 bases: TGCAGCGTTGAAGGTTTGAGCGGGGAGAAACTGTTTTTT. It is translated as CSVEGLSGEKLFF.

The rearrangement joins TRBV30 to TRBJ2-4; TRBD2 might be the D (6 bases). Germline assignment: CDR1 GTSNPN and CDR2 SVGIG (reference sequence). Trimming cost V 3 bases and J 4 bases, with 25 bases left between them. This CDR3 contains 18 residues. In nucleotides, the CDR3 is TGTGCCTGGAGGGCTGACGAGACTAGTCGCGATTGGAAAAACATTCAGTACTTC. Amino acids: CAWRADETSRDWKNIQYF.

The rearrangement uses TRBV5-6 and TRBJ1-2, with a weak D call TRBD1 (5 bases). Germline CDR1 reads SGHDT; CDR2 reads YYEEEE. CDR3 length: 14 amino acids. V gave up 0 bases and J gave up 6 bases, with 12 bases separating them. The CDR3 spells CASSLAGGGNGYTF. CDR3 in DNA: TGTGCCAGCAGCTTGGCCGGGGGGGGAAATGGCTACACCTTC. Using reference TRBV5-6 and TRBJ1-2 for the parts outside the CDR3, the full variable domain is DAGVTQSPTHLIKTRGQQVTLRCSPKSGHDTVSWYQQALGQGPQFIFQYYEEEERQRGNFPDRFSGHQFPNYSSELNVNALLLGDSALYLCASSLAGGGNGYTFGSGTRLTVV.

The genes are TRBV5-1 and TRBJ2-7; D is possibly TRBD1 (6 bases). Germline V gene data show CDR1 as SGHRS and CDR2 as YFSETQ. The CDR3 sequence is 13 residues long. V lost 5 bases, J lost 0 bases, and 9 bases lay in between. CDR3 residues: CASSGGASYEQYF. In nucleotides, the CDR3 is TGCGCCAGCAGTGGGGGCGCCTCCTACGAGCAGTACTTC.

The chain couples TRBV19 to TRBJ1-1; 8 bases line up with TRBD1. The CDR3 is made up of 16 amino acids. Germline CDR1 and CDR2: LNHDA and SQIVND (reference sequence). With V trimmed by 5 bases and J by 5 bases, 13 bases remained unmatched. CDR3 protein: CASSSDDRGYGTEAFF. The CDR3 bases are TGTGCCAGTAGTTCAGACGACAGGGGCTACGGGACTGAAGCTTTCTTT.

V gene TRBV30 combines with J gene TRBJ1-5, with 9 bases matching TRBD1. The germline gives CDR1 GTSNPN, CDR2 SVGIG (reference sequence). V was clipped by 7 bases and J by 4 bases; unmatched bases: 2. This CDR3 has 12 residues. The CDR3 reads CAFGQGNQPQHF. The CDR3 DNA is TGTGCCTTCGGACAGGGGAATCAGCCCCAGCATTTT.

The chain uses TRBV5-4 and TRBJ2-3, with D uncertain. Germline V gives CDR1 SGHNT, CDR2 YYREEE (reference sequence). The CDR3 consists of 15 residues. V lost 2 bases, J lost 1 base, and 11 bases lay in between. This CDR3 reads CASSLRLDGTDTQYF. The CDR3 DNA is TGTGCCAGCAGCTTAAGACTCGACGGCACAGATACGCAGTATTTT.